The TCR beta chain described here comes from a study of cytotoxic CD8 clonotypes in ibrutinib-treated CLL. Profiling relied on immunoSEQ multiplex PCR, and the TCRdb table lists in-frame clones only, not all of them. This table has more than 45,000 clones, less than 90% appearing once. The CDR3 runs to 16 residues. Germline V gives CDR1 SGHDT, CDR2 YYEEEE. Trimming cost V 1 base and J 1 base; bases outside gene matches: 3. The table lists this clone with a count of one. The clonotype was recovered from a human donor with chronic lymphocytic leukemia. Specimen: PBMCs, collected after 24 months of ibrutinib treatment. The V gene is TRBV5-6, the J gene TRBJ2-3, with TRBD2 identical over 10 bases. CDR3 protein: CASSLRLAGGTDTQYF. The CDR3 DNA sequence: TGTGCCAGCAGCTTGCGGCTAGCGGGAGGCACAGATACGCAGTATTTT.